This TCR beta chain appears in the sequencing data of a study of blood T cell repertoires in COVID-19. Overall study: Samples taken during acute and convalescent COVID-19 were collected in the United States, Italy and Spain. PBMCs, B-cell-depleted T cells, or T cells were the source of the cDNA or gDNA that made up the material.

Germline trimming cut 9 bases from V and 8 bases from J; bases unmatched to any gene: 10. CDR3 length: 14 residues. CDR1 and CDR2 from the germline V gene are MNHEY and SVGAGI. Researchers sorted participants into cohorts using their self-reported clinical history. The authors' processing: From reference gene primer amplification, estimates of nucleated cell counts were derived. Generated by immunoSEQ multiplex PCR, the TCRdb table keeps only in-frame clones and is missing some. The V and J calls and the clone size are those of that table, but D and trimming were determined from the DNA. The sample contains around 190,000 clones, more than 70% of which appear only once.

The sample taken for sequencing was PBMCs or T cells enriched from blood (not recorded which). V usage is TRBV6-5 and J usage is TRBJ2-1, with 10 nucleotides matching TRBD2. This sequence was found in a man aged 35 to 55 with acute COVID-19. CDR3 bases: TGTGCCAGTAAAGCGGGGGGGGTTGGCCATGAGCAGTTCTTC. Translated, it gives CASKAGGVGHEQFF.